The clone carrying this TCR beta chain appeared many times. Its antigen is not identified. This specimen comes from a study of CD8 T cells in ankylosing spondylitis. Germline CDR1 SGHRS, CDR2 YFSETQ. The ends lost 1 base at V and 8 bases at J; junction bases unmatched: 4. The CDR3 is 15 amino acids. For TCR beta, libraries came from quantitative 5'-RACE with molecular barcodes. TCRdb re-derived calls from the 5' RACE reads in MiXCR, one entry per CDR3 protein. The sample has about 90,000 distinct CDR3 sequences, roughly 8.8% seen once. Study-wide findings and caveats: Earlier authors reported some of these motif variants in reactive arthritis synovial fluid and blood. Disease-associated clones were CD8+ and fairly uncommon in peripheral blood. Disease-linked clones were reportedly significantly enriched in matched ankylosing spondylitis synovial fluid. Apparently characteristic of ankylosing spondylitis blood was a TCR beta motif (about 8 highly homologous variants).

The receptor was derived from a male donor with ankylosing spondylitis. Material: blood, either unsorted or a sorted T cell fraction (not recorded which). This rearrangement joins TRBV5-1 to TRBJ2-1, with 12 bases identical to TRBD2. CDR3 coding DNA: TGCGCCAGCAGCTTGCTAGCGGGAGGGCGGGATGAGCAGTTCTTC. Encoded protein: CASSLLAGGRDEQFF.